Listed below are T cell receptor beta chains from one sample, sequenced in a study of technical replicates of blood from a few donors. Some clones are missing from TCRdb's copy, which holds only in-frame ones; the method was immunoSEQ multiplex PCR. This table has some 78,000 clones, 85% to 95% appearing once. Specimen: T cells isolated from PBMCs. The receptor set was obtained from a human donor in good health. CDR3s include the opening cysteine and the closing phenylalanine or tryptophan. D genes are given only for firm matches. Not all rows give a size; the values are once, few, many and, for expanded clones, a class.

NA	TRBD1	TRBV11-2	TRBJ2-7	CASSRTGGHYEQYF	TGTGCCAGCAGCCGGACAGGGGGCCACTACGAGCAGTACTTC
NA	NA	TRBV6-5	TRBJ2-5	CASSYRPGEVSETQYF	TGTGCCAGCAGTTACCGTCCGGGAGAAGTTTCAGAGACCCAGTACTTC
NA	NA	TRBV7-9	TRBJ1-3	CASSLEASSGNTIYF	TGTGCCAGCAGCTTGGAGGCAAGCTCTGGAAACACCATATATTTT
NA	NA	TRBV11-3	TRBJ2-7	CASSLELSGQTSYEQYF	TGTGCCAGCAGCTTAGAACTAAGTGGTCAGACCTCCTACGAGCAGTACTTC
NA	NA	TRBV7-6	TRBJ2-3	CASSPGGNTQYF	TGTGCCAGCAGCCCAGGAGGTAATACGCAGTATTTT
NA	TRBD1	TRBV10-3	TRBJ1-3	CAITDRGSIYF	TGTGCCATCACCGACAGGGGATCCATATATTTT
NA	NA	TRBV9	TRBJ2-3	CASSPRGAPTDTQYF	TGTGCCAGCAGCCCCCGGGGTGCCCCCACAGATACGCAGTATTTT
NA	TRBD1	TRBV7-2	TRBJ1-3	CASSFWDSTIYF	TGTGCCAGCAGCTTCTGGGACAGCACCATATATTTT
NA	NA	TRBV6-5	TRBJ1-1	CASSPAEEGWTEAFF	TGTGCCAGCAGTCCCGCCGAGGAGGGATGGACTGAAGCTTTCTTT
NA	TRBD2	TRBV13	TRBJ2-7	CASSYPTSGPSYEQYF	TGTGCCAGCAGCTACCCAACTAGCGGGCCTTCCTACGAGCAGTACTTC
NA	NA	TRBV7-9	TRBJ1-2	CASSLGTVNYGYTF	TGTGCCAGCAGCTTAGGGACTGTGAACTATGGCTACACCTTC
NA	TRBD1	TRBV5-6	TRBJ1-4	CASSLFRTGDEKLFF	TGTGCCAGCAGCTTATTTAGGACAGGGGATGAAAAACTGTTTTTT
NA	TRBD1	TRBV9	TRBJ1-4	CASSVDSTGREKLFF	TGTGCCAGCAGCGTAGATTCGACAGGGAGGGAAAAACTGTTTTTT
NA	TRBD2	TRBV27	TRBJ2-3	CASSYLAGAMVTDTQYF	TGTGCCAGCAGTTACTTAGCGGGAGCTATGGTAACAGATACGCAGTATTTT
once	NA	TRBV18	TRBJ1-5	CASSPTWTVSNQPQHF	TGTGCCAGCTCACCTACATGGACAGTCTCCAATCAGCCCCAGCATTTT
NA	TRBD1	TRBV4-2	TRBJ2-7	CASSQTGTGDYEQYF	TGTGCCAGCAGCCAAACCGGGACAGGGGATTACGAGCAGTACTTC
few	TRBD1	TRBV7-9	TRBJ2-7	CASSGTGNEQYF	TGTGCCAGCTCCGGGACAGGGAACGAGCAGTACTTC
NA	TRBD1	TRBV27	TRBJ1-1	CASSSHGQDLEAFF	TGTGCCAGCAGTTCCCACGGACAGGATCTTGAAGCTTTCTTT
NA	TRBD2	TRBV30	TRBJ2-1	CAWSIGLAGANEQFF	TGTGCCTGGAGTATAGGACTAGCGGGAGCCAATGAGCAGTTCTTC
NA	TRBD1	TRBV28	TRBJ2-1	CASSPFDRDEQFF	TGTGCCAGCAGCCCATTCGACAGGGATGAGCAGTTCTTC
once	TRBD1	TRBV7-9	TRBJ2-7	CASSPTRTGYHEQYF	TGTGCCAGCAGCCCAACCCGGACAGGGTACCACGAGCAGTACTTC
NA	TRBD2	TRBV19	TRBJ2-2	CASRRLAGRGGELFF	TGTGCCAGTAGAAGACTAGCGGGACGCGGCGGGGAGCTGTTTTTT
once	NA	TRBV18	TRBJ2-5	CASSPRLYQETQYF	TGTGCCAGCTCACCCCGACTGTACCAAGAGACCCAGTACTTC
NA	NA	TRBV5-4	TRBJ2-5	CASSLAEGETQYF	TGTGCCAGCAGCTTGGCCGAGGGAGAGACCCAGTACTTC
NA	NA	TRBV28	TRBJ2-7	CASSSRGPISYEQYF	TGTGCCAGCAGTAGCAGGGGTCCCATCTCCTACGAGCAGTACTTC
NA	NA	TRBV30	TRBJ1-1	CAWRIGGGMATEAFF	TGTGCCTGGAGGATTGGGGGGGGGATGGCCACTGAAGCTTTCTTT
NA	NA	TRBV6-6	TRBJ2-3	CASSYHYMTDTQYF	TGTGCCAGCAGTTATCACTACATGACAGATACGCAGTATTTT
NA	TRBD1	TRBV5-1	TRBJ2-1	CASSSSQGTLDEQFF	TGCGCCAGCAGCTCGTCACAGGGGACACTCGATGAGCAGTTCTTC
NA	NA	TRBV30	TRBJ2-5	CAWTPPGSGEETQYF	TGTGCCTGGACCCCCCCCGGGAGTGGGGAAGAGACCCAGTACTTC
NA	NA	TRBV11-2	TRBJ2-5	CASSLGGLVNSETQYF	TGTGCCAGCAGCTTAGGCGGGCTAGTCAACAGCGAGACCCAGTACTTC
NA	TRBD1	TRBV29-1	TRBJ1-2	CSVRTGKNYGYTF	TGCAGCGTTAGGACAGGGAAAAACTATGGCTACACCTTC
NA	NA	TRBV15	TRBJ1-5	CATSRDRGVQPQHF	TGTGCCACCAGCAGAGATCGGGGAGTTCAGCCCCAGCATTTT
NA	NA	TRBV6-5	TRBJ1-4	CASSYVSGSEKLFF	TGTGCCAGCAGTTACGTATCGGGGAGTGAAAAACTGTTTTTT
NA	TRBD1	TRBV18	TRBJ1-2	CASSSGTGTTYGYTF	TGTGCCAGCTCAAGCGGGACAGGGACTACCTATGGCTACACCTTC
NA	TRBD1	TRBV28	TRBJ2-5	CASRGTGGWETQYF	TGTGCCAGCAGAGGGACAGGGGGATGGGAGACCCAGTACTTC
once	TRBD1	TRBV5-4	TRBJ1-1	CASIPAGGTEAFF	TGTGCCAGCATCCCCGCAGGGGGAACTGAAGCTTTCTTT
NA	NA	TRBV29-1	TRBJ1-2	CSVVGRGSYGYTF	TGCAGCGTTGTGGGTCGTGGGAGCTATGGCTACACCTTC
NA	TRBD1	TRBV28	TRBJ2-7	CASSYRDRGEKQYF	TGTGCCAGCAGTTACCGGGACAGGGGAGAGAAGCAGTACTTC
once	TRBD1	TRBV7-3	TRBJ2-5	CASSPGQGRKTQYF	TGTGCCAGCAGCCCCGGACAGGGGAGAAAGACCCAGTACTTC
NA	TRBD1	TRBV18	TRBJ2-7	CASSPAPRTGGEQYF	TGTGCCAGCTCACCTGCCCCCCGTACAGGGGGCGAGCAGTACTTC
NA	NA	TRBV18	TRBJ1-4	CASSAGINEKLFF	TGTGCCAGCTCAGCGGGAATTAATGAAAAACTGTTTTTT
NA	NA	TRBV6-1	TRBJ1-2	CASRKGTGSNYGYTF	TGTGCCAGCAGGAAGGGAACAGGCTCTAACTATGGCTACACCTTC
NA	TRBD2	TRBV27	TRBJ2-1	CASSLSGRVNEQFF	TGTGCCAGCAGTCTAAGCGGGAGAGTTAATGAGCAGTTCTTC
NA	NA	TRBV7-2	TRBJ2-2	CASSLAGGPTGELFF	TGTGCCAGCAGCTTAGCCGGCGGGCCCACCGGGGAGCTGTTTTTT
NA	TRBD1	TRBV10-1	TRBJ1-3	CASSDSGTGIFSSGNTIYF	TGCGCCAGCAGTGACTCCGGGACAGGAATATTCAGCTCTGGAAACACCATATATTTT